Presented here are 5 T cell receptor beta chains from one specimen sequenced in a study of T cells in localized non-small cell lung cancer. The data were produced by immunoSEQ multiplex PCR, yet TCRdb's version contains in-frame clones alone and is incomplete. The repertoire includes 70,000 or so clones, roughly 80% of them detected once, and around 1.3% sits in the top ten. Here the sequenced sample was peripheral blood, taken before any cancer treatment. The origin of the receptors is a female donor older than 55 with stage I lung adenocarcinoma.

The chain links TRBV5-6 to TRBJ2-3, with 9 bases lining up with TRBD2. Per germline, CDR1 SGHDT and CDR2 YYEEEE. The CDR3 loop spans 17 amino acids. V lost 2 bases, J lost 1 base, and 8 bases stayed unmatched. Written as DNA, the CDR3 is TGTGCCAGCAGCTTTGGTCTAGCGGGGACTGGCACAGATACGCAGTATTTT. It translates to CASSFGLAGTGTDTQYF. Full variable domain (rest looked up from reference TRBV5-6 and TRBJ2-3): DAGVTQSPTHLIKTRGQQVTLRCSPKSGHDTVSWYQQALGQGPQFIFQYYEEEERQRGNFPDRFSGHQFPNYSSELNVNALLLGDSALYLCASSFGLAGTGTDTQYFGPGTRLTVL.

The chain joins TRBV11-3 to TRBJ1-2; D not resolved. V was shortened by 5 bases and J by 4 bases, with 14 bases between the two germline ends. This CDR3 spans 14 amino acids. Germline assignment: CDR1 SGHNT and CDR2 YENEEA. The CDR3 sequence: CASSPREDSYGYTF. CDR3 nucleotide sequence: TGTGCCAGCAGCCCGCGGGAGGACTCCTATGGCTACACCTTC.

This clone has only one observation. This chain connects TRBV7-6 to TRBJ1-4; TRBD1 matches at 8 bases. The CDR3 extends over 15 amino acids. Germline V gene lookup returns CDR1 SGHVS and CDR2 FNYEAQ. With V trimmed by 2 bases and J by 6 bases, 5 bases remained unmatched. The CDR3 here is CASSLTPTGDEKLFF. The CDR3 bases are TGTGCCAGCAGCTTAACCCCGACAGGGGATGAAAAACTGTTTTTT.

Only one count was recorded for this clone. The CDR3 protein is CASSQARGRFLEQYF. The CDR3 DNA is TGTGCCAGCAGCCAGGCGAGGGGGCGCTTCCTCGAGCAGTACTTC. The chain links TRBV11-3 to TRBJ2-7; TRBD1 agrees at 7 bases. CDR3 length: 15 amino acids. Germline loops: CDR1 SGHNT, CDR2 YENEEA. V was clipped by 5 bases and J by 6 bases; unmatched bases: 13.

The sample holds one count of this clone. The chain is built from TRBV7-2 and TRBJ2-3; the match to TRBD2 covers 9 bases. The V segment lost 5 bases and the J segment 2 bases; nucleotides outside the gene matches: 5. This CDR3 is 15 amino acids long. The V gene's germline CDR1 is SGHTA and CDR2 FQGNSA. The CDR3 bases are TGTGCCAGCAGCCTACAGCGGGGGGACACAGATACGCAGTATTTT. Translation gives CASSLQRGDTDTQYF.